This T cell receptor (beta chain) was captured by sequencing in a study of T cells in Graves' hyperthyroidism and ophthalmopathy. This clonotype was counted ten times or more. The TCR beta CDR3 regions underwent amplification using RNA transcripts as the source. HTBI primers were used for first-round RT-PCR of the TCR CDR3. TCRdb reanalysed the multiplex PCR reads using MiXCR and keeps one entry per CDR3 protein. The repertoire holds around 620,000 distinct CDR3 sequences, with 13% to 15% as singletons. The V and J ends lost 5 bases and 6 bases respectively, with 14 bases between them. From germline, CDR1 is SGHTA and CDR2 FQGNSA. The CDR3 is 13 residues long.

Input material: blood. This TCR came from a woman between 18 and 30 years old with Graves' ophthalmopathy. This chain joins TRBV7-2 and TRBJ2-7; D not certain. In nucleotides, the CDR3 is TGTGCCAGCAGCCCCGGGCCCTCTCTCGAGCAGTACTTC. Amino acids: CASSPGPSLEQYF.